This T cell receptor (beta chain) stems from a study of T cells after yellow fever vaccination. About the research overall: The SMART-Seq v4 Ultra Low Input method served to prepare the low-cell-number fractions.

The CDR3 consists of 17 residues. Germline V gene sequence: CDR1 SGHTA, CDR2 FQGNSA. The junction had 8 bases not matched to a gene; V was cut back by 1 base and J by 1 base. TCRdb fed the 5' RACE reads into MiXCR, producing one record per CDR3 protein. The table lists some 300,000 distinct CDR3 sequences, around 3.6% of them singletons. Study conclusions and caveats: Just a small share of clonotypes turned up in the CD4 compartment as well as the CD8 compartment. Contamination by abundant bulk-population clonotypes could be present in FACS-sorted repertoires. Reappearing after the booster were most of the clones from primary vaccination (approximately 96% CD4, approximately 88% CD8).

This clonotype was recorded at least ten times. Antigen: not known. The clonotype was recovered from a man aged 18 to 30 who received the YFV17D yellow fever vaccine. The source was PBMCs, collected on the day of the yellow fever booster vaccination. V gene TRBV7-2 combines with J gene TRBJ2-5; 8 bases match TRBD2. As DNA, the CDR3 is TGTGCCAGCAGCTTAGATGGTAGCGGGGTTCCCCAAGAGACCCAGTACTTC. This encodes CASSLDGSGVPQETQYF. Filled out from reference TRBV7-2 and TRBJ2-5, the complete variable domain reads GAGVSQSPSNKVTEKGKDVELRCDPISGHTALYWYRQSLGQGLEFLIYFQGNSAPDKSGLPSDRFSAERTGGSVSTLTIQRTQQEDSAVYLCASSLDGSGVPQETQYFGPGTRLLVL.